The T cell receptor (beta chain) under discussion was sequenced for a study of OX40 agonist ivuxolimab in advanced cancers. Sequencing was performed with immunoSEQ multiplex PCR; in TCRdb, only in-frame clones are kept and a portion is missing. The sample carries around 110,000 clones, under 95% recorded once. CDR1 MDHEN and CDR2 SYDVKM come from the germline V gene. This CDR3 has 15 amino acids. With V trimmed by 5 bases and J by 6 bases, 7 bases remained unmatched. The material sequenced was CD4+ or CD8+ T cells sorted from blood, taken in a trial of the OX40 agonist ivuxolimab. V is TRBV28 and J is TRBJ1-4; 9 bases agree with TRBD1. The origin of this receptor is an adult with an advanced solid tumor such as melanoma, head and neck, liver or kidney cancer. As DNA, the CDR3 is TGTGCCAGCAGTCCCACGGGACAGGGAGATGAAAAACTGTTTTTT. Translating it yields CASSPTGQGDEKLFF.